This T cell receptor (beta chain) derives from a study of cytomegalovirus exposure and HLA in healthy donors. Overall study: Earlier findings included roughly 120 million unique TCR beta sequences obtained from about 180 million T cells.

Overall study findings and caveats: The study recorded more than 150 TCR beta chains that were cytomegalovirus-associated. Previous analysis showed most TCR beta V segments were productive about 90% or about 30% of the time.

Both 60 Vbeta primers and 13 Jbeta primers went into the PCR. Produced via immunoSEQ multiplex PCR; TCRdb's table is partial and in-frame only. This sample contains 130,000 or so clones. Of note for this clone: The antigen is not known.

The CDR3 consists of 14 residues. Trimming removed 4 bases at V and 6 bases at J, with 12 bases between. Germline CDR1 is MDHEN and CDR2 is SYDVKM. The chain couples TRBV28 to TRBJ2-2; perhaps TRBD2 as D (6 bases). The specimen sequenced was PBMCs. The TCR sequence derives from a woman aged 40 to 55 in good health and CMV-seropositive. CDR3 amino acids: CASSSSRGSGELFF. The DNA of the CDR3 is TGTGCCAGCAGTTCCAGTCGGGGGTCCGGGGAGCTGTTTTTT.